The present TCR beta chain was sequenced within a study of CXCR3-negative and CXCR3-positive naive CD8 T cells. Turning to the study itself: Collectively, the libraries yielded approximately 140 million TRB reads in total, at about 1.5 +/- 0.3 million per library.

Researchers prepared the TRB cDNA libraries using 5' RACE with UMI labels. TCRdb re-called the 5' RACE reads; one entry per CDR3 protein, DNA not given. The table gives roughly 130,000 distinct CDR3 sequences; the top ten clones make up 0.5% to 0.75% of it. Overall study results and limits: From TRB CDR3 properties, TCR strength was inferred; surface CD5 did not differ between naive subsets. With respect to TRBV-TRBJ usage, naive CXCR3-negative and CXCR3-positive cells were similar; memory differed. Higher TRB CDR3 hydrophobicity marked CXCR3-positive naive cells relative to CXCR3-negative naive cells.

Of note for this clonotype: What it binds is unknown.

Naive CD8+ T cells were CD45RO-CCR7+CD27+CD95-. The sample was naive CXCR3+ CD8+ T cells from blood. Noted subset: CD45RO-CCR7+CD27+CD95- naive CD8+ T cells expressing CXCR3 (TNR3+). This sequence originates from a human donor in good health. Some clones in this sample may be carry-over from other donors' samples.

The chain's CDR3 is CASSYKDSYEQYF. This chain uses TRBV6-5 with TRBJ2-7; absent DNA, TCRdb's TRBD1 call cannot be checked. Germline V gene lookup returns CDR1 MNHEY and CDR2 SVGAGI. This CDR3 contains 13 residues.